The source of this T cell receptor (beta chain) is a study of shared clonotypes between healthy human individuals. Study-level background: Used for every donor were three CD4 naive, three CD4 memory, two CD8 naive and one CD8 memory plate.

As concerns this clone: Antigen specificity is unknown.

Deep-level settings were used for running the assay. TCRdb's table, derived via immunoSEQ multiplex PCR, lists solely in-frame clones and lacks some. The sample lists around 2,000,000 clones; just under 95% were seen once. Study-wide results and caveats: In contrast to clonotypes shared by all four donors, non-shared clonotypes had lower generation probabilities. Sharing across a few donors was seen in 4% to 5.5% of naive CD4 clonotypes.

Naive CD8 cells, CD45RO-negative and positively selected for CCR7, excluded terminally differentiated effector memory CD45RA+ cells. The CDR3 totals 15 residues. Between the trimmed V and J ends, which lost 1 base and 3 bases, there was a span of 12 bases. Looked up from germline, CDR1 is MNHNY and CDR2 is SVGAGI (reference sequence). The sample consisted of naive CD8+ T cells sorted from blood. The TCR was taken from a man aged 18 to 30 in good health. The V and J genes are TRBV6-6 and TRBJ1-2; D remains unclear. The CDR3 spells CASSYLGLSYYGYTF. The CDR3 bases are TGTGCCAGCAGTTACTTAGGTTTATCTTACTATGGCTACACCTTC.